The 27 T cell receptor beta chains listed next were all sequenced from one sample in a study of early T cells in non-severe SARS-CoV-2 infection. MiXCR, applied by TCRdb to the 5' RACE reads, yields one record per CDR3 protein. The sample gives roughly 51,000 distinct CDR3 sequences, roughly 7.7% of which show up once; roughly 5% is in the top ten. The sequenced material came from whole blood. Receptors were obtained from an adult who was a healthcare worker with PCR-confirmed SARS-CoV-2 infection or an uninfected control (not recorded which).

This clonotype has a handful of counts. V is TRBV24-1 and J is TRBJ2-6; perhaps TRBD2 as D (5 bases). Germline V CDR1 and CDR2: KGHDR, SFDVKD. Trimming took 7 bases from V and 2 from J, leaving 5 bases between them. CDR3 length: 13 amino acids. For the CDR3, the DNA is TGTGCCACCAGGGAGGCTGGGGCCAACGTCCTGACTTTC. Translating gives CATREAGANVLTF.

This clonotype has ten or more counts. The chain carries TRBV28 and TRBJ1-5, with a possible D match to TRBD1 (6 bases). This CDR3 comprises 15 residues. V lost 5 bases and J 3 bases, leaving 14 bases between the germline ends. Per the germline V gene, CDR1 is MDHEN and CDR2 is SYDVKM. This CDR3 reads CASSRGGGDNQPQHF. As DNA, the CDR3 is TGTGCCAGCAGTCGTGGCGGGGGCGACAATCAGCCCCAGCATTTT.

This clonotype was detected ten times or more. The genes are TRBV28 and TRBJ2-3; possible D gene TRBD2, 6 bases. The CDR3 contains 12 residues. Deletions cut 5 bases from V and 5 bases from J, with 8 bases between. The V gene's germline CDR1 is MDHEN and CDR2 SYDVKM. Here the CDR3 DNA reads TGTGCCAGCAGTACCGGGGGAGATACGCAGTATTTT. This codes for CASSTGGDTQYF.

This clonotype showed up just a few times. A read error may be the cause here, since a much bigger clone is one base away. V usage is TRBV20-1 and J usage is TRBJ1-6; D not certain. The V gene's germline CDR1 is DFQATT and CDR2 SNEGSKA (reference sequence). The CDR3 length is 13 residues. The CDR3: CGAPEANTTPLHF. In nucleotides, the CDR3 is TGCGGTGCCCCGGAAGCCAACACAACACCCCTCCACTTT.

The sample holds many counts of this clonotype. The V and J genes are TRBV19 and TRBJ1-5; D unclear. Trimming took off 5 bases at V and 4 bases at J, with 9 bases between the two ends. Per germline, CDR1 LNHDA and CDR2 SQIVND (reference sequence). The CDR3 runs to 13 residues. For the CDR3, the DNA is TGTGCCAGTAGTCTACTTTTGAATCAGCCCCAGCATTTT. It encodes CASSLLLNQPQHF.

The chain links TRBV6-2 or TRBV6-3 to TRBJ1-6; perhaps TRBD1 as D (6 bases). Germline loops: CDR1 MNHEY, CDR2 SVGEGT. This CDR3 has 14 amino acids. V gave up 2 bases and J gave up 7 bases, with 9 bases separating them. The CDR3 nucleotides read TGTGCCAGCAGTTACAGACAGGAGAATTCACCCCTCCACTTT. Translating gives CASSYRQENSPLHF.

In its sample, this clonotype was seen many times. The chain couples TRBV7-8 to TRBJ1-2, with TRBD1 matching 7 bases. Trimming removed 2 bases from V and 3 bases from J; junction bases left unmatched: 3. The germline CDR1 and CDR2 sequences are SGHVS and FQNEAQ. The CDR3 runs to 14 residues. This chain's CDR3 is CASSLIGGYYGYTF. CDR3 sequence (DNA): TGTGCCAGCAGCTTAATAGGGGGCTACTATGGCTACACCTTC.

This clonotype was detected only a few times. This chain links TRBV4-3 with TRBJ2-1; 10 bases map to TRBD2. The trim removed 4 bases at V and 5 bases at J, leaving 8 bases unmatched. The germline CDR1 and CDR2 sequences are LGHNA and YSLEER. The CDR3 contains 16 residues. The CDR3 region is CASSRFSGGLDNEQFF. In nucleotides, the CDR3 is TGCGCCAGCAGCCGTTTTAGCGGGGGGTTAGACAATGAGCAGTTCTTC.

CDR3: CSARLAGPYEQYF. CDR3 in DNA: TGCAGTGCTCGACTAGCGGGACCGTACGAGCAGTACTTC. The chain links TRBV20-1 to TRBJ2-7; 11 bases line up with TRBD2. Germline V CDR1 and CDR2: DFQATT, SNEGSKA (reference sequence). This CDR3 is built from 13 residues. The V segment lost 5 bases and the J segment 4 bases; nucleotides outside the gene matches: 4.

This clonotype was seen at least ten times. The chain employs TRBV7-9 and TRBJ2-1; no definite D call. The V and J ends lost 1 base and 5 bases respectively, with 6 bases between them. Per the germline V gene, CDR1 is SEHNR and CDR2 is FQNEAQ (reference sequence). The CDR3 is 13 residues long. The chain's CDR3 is CASSLGSNNEQFF. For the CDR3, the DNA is TGTGCCAGCAGCTTAGGGAGTAACAATGAGCAGTTCTTC.

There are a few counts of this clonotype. This CDR3 reads CASSRQYNEQFF. CDR3 sequence (DNA): TGTGCCAGTAGTAGGCAGTACAATGAGCAGTTCTTC. V usage is TRBV19 and J usage is TRBJ2-1; unclear D gene. CDR1 LNHDA and CDR2 SQIVND come from the germline V gene (reference sequence). The CDR3 consists of 12 residues. The germline V and J ends were trimmed by 4 bases and 4 bases, with 5 bases remaining between them.

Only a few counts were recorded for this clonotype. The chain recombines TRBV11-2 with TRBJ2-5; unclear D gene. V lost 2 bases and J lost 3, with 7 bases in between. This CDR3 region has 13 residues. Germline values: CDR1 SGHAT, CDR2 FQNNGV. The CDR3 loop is CASSLWTEETQYF. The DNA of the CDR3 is TGTGCCAGCAGCTTATGGACGGAAGAGACCCAGTACTTC.

CDR3 sequence: CASSQSGGAQYF. The CDR3 nucleotides are TGCGCCAGCAGCCAGAGCGGGGGGGCGCAGTATTTT. V gene TRBV4-1 combines with J gene TRBJ2-3; 10 positions agree with TRBD2. V was pared by 3 bases and J by 10 bases, with 1 base of the junction left unmatched. Looked up from germline, CDR1 is MGHRA and CDR2 is YSYEKL. This CDR3 is built from 12 residues.

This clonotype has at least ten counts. The DNA of the CDR3 is TGCAGTGCTAGCTCCCCAAAGGGGAATTGGCAGTACTTC. It translates to CSASSPKGNWQYF. The chain recombines TRBV20-1 with TRBJ2-7; the D gene is possibly TRBD1 (5 bases). The CDR3 has 13 amino acids. The germline V gene has CDR1 DFQATT and CDR2 SNEGSKA (reference sequence). The V and J ends lost 3 bases and 9 bases respectively, with 18 bases between them.

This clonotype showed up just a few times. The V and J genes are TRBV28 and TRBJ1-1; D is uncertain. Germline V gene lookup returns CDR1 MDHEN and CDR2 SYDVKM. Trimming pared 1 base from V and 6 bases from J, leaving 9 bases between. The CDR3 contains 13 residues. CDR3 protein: CASSLSQYAEAFF. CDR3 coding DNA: TGTGCCAGCAGTTTATCACAGTACGCTGAAGCTTTCTTT.

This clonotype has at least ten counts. CDR3 sequence (DNA): TGTGCCAGCAGCGTAGTAGAACCGGGACTAGCGTTCCCAGATACGCAGTATTTT. Amino acid sequence: CASSVVEPGLAFPDTQYF. The chain links TRBV9 to TRBJ2-3; 10 bases are shared with TRBD2. J was trimmed by 4 bases and V by 0 bases; bases with no gene match: 11. Germline V gene data show CDR1 as SGDLS and CDR2 as YYNGEE. The CDR3 covers 18 residues.

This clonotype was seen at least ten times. The CDR3 nucleotides read TGTGCCAGCAGTTACAGGACTAGCGGGGGAACCGGGGAGCTGTTTTTT. Encoded protein: CASSYRTSGGTGELFF. This chain joins TRBV6-5 and TRBJ2-2; 13 positions match TRBD2. Germline V gene lookup returns CDR1 MNHEY and CDR2 SVGAGI. The CDR3 runs to 16 residues. With V trimmed by 2 bases and J by 5 bases, 2 bases remained unmatched.

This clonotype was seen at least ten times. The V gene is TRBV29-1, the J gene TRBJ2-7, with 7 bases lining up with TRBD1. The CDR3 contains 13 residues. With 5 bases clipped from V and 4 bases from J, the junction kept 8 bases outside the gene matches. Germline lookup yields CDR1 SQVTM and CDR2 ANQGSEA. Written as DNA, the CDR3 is TGCAGCGTTACGGCAGGGGGTTCTTACGAGCAGTACTTC. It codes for CSVTAGGSYEQYF.

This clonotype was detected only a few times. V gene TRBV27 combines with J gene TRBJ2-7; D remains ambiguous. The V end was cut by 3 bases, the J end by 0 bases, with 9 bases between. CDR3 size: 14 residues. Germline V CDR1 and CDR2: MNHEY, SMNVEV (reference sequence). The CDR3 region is CASSFGSNSYEQYF. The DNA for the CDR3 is TGTGCCAGCAGTTTTGGCAGCAACTCCTACGAGCAGTACTTC.

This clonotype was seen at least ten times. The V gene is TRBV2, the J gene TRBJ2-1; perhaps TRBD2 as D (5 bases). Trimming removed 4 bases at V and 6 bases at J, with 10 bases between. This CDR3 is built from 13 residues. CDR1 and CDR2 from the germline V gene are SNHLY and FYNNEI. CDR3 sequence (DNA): TGTGCCAGCAGTGTTGTCGGACTCAATGAGCAGTTCTTC. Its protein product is CASSVVGLNEQFF.

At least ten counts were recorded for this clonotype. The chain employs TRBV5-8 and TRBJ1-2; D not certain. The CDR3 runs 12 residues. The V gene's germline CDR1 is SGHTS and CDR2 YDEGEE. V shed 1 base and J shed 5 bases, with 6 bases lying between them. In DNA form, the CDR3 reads TGTGCCAGCAGCTTGACCGCTTATGGCTACACCTTC. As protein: CASSLTAYGYTF.

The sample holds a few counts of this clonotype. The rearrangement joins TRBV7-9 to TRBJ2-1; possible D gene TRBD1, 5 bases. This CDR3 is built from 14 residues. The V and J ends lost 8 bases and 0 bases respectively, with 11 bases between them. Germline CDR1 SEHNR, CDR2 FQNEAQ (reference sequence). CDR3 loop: CASLDSSSYNEQFF. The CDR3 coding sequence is TGTGCCAGCCTCGACAGTAGCTCCTACAATGAGCAGTTCTTC.

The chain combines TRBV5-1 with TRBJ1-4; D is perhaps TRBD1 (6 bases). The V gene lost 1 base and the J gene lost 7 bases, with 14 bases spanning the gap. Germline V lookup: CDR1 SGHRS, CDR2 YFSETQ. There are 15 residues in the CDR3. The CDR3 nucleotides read TGCGCCAGCAGCTTGCTGGGGGGCAAGGCTGAAAAACTGTTTTTT. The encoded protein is CASSLLGGKAEKLFF.

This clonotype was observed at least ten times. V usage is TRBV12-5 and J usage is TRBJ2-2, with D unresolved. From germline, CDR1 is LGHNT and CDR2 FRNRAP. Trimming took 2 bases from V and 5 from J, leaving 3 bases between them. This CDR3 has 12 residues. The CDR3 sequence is CASGLTTGELFF. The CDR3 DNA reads TGTGCTAGTGGTTTGACTACCGGGGAGCTGTTTTTT.

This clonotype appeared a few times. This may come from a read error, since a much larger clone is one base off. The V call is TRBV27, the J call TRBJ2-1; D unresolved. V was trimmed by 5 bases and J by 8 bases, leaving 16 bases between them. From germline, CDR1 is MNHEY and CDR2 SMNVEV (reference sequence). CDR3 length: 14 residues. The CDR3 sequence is CASSLQDGGDEQFF. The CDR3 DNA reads TGTGCCAGCAGTCTGCAGGACGGTGGTGATGAGCAGTTCTTC.

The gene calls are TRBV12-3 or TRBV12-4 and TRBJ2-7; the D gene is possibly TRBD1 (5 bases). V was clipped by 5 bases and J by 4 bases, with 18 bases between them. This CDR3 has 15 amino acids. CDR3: CASSQLTGKRYEQYF. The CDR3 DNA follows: TGTGCCAGCAGTCAGCTAACAGGCAAGAGATACGAGCAGTACTTC.

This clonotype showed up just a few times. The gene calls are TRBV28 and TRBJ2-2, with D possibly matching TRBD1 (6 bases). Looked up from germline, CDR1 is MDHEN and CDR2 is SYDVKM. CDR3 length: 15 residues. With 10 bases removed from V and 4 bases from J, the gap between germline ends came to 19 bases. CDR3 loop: CATLLGTRFTGELFF. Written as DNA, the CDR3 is TGTGCCACCCTCCTAGGGACAAGATTCACCGGGGAGCTGTTTTTT.